Listed here is a single TCR beta chain. Its antigen remains unknown. This entry is derived from a study of T cells after yellow fever vaccination. Across the whole study: Low-cell-number fractions were prepared with SMART-Seq v4 Ultra Low Input.

Study conclusions and caveats: There was a possibility that FACS-sorted repertoires contained abundant clonotypes contaminating from the bulk population.

TCRdb processed the 5' RACE reads anew with MiXCR; each CDR3 protein has one entry. The sample contains under 200,000 distinct CDR3 sequences, around 10% of which appear only once. Deletions cut 4 bases from V and 5 bases from J, with 5 bases between. Germline CDR1 and CDR2: MNHEY and SVGEGT. This CDR3 is built from 11 residues. This clonotype was obtained from a man aged 18-30 years who received the YFV17D yellow fever vaccine. The sample in question was CD8+ T cells sorted from PBMCs, obtained 15 days after the yellow fever booster vaccination. This chain links TRBV6-2 or TRBV6-3 with TRBJ1-1, with no clear D. Written as DNA, the CDR3 is TGTGCCAGCAGTTGGAGTACTGAAGCTTTCTTT. It yields the protein CASSWSTEAFF.